The T cell receptor (beta chain) described here comes from a study of control samples from healthy donors and cancer patients. Data came from immunoSEQ multiplex PCR; TCRdb stores just in-frame clones and leaves some out. The sample yields 98,000 or so clones, around four fifths seen once. The germline CDR1 and CDR2 sequences are SGHRS and YFSETQ. Trimming cost V 1 base and J 1 base, with 11 bases left between them. This CDR3 has 15 amino acids. The receptor was isolated from a young man in good health. This rearrangement joins TRBV5-1 to TRBJ2-5; maybe TRBD2 (5 bases). The sequenced material came from blood. As DNA, the CDR3 is TGCGCCAGCAGCTTGAGTTACAGCGGCCAAGAGACCCAGTACTTC. This codes for CASSLSYSGQETQYF.